Below, 10 T cell receptor beta chains from the same sample are listed, as sequenced in a study of kidney transplant recipient with SARS-CoV-2 infection. TCRdb reprocessed the reads via MiXCR and lists one record per CDR3 protein. The data hold 200,000 to 300,000 distinct CDR3 sequences, with around 28% observed a single time. The material sequenced was a blood sample, taken at baseline and around day 120 from a kidney transplant recipient. These receptor sequences come from a young adult male patient who had COVID-19 and was a kidney transplant recipient. Among the T cells, some may be from the graft donor.

This clonotype was picked up many times. J is TRBJ1-1 and V is TRBV19, with no clear D. The germline V and J ends were trimmed by 7 bases and 4 bases, with 13 bases remaining between them. CDR1 is LNHDA and CDR2 is SQIVND in the germline V gene (reference sequence). The length of the CDR3 is 13 residues. CDR3 in amino acids: CASTQQLGTEAFF. The CDR3 bases are TGTGCCAGTACCCAGCAGCTCGGCACTGAAGCTTTCTTT.

The chain uses TRBV5-1 and TRBJ2-5, with TRBD1 as a possible D gene (6 bases). The V and J ends lost 3 bases and 4 bases respectively, with 10 bases between them. This CDR3 is 13 amino acids long. CDR1 and CDR2 (germline): SGHRS, YFSETQ. The CDR3 sequence: CASSYGQTETQYF. The DNA for the CDR3 is TGCGCCAGCAGCTACGGACAGACAGAGACCCAGTACTTC.

This clonotype was counted many times. The rearrangement links TRBV6-5 to TRBJ1-2; D gene ambiguous. V gave up 5 bases and J gave up 6 bases, with 7 bases separating them. There are 11 residues in the CDR3. Germline values: CDR1 MNHEY, CDR2 SVGAGI. This CDR3 reads CASSTRDGYTF. For the CDR3, the DNA is TGTGCCAGCAGTACGAGGGATGGCTACACCTTC.

This clonotype was recorded a few times. Since a much larger clone is just one base distant, this may be a read error. This chain uses TRBV20-1 with TRBJ1-3; D possibly corresponds to TRBD1 (5 bases). Trimming took off 2 bases at V and 0 bases at J, with 11 bases between the two ends. Germline CDR1 is DFQATT and CDR2 is SNEGSKA (reference sequence). The CDR3 sequence is 15 residues long. The CDR3 spells CSARPGRGSGNTIYF. The CDR3 DNA follows: TGCAGTGCTAGACCCGGGAGGGGCTCTGGAAACACCATATATTTT.

This clonotype turned up a few times. The gene calls are TRBV5-1 and TRBJ2-5, with TRBD2 matching 14 bases. The CDR3 spans 17 residues. Germline V gene data show CDR1 as SGHRS and CDR2 as YFSETQ. After removal of 1 base from V and 4 bases from J, the junction contained 6 bases not matched to a gene. In DNA, the CDR3 is TGCGCCAGCAGCTTGTTCTCCGGGACTAGCGGGAGAGAGACCCAGTACTTC. It codes for CASSLFSGTSGRETQYF. The whole variable domain, remainder taken from reference TRBV5-1 and TRBJ2-5, is KAGVTQTPRYLIKTRGQQVTLSCSPISGHRSVSWYQQTPGQGLQFLFEYFSETQRNKGNFPGRFSGRQFSNSRSEMNVSTLELGDSALYLCASSLFSGTSGRETQYFGPGTRLLVL.

A note on this clonotype: This could be a read error, since a much larger clone is one nucleotide away. The chain links TRBV12-2 to TRBJ1-2. TRBV12-2 is assigned pseudogene status. The CDR3 contains 17 residues. The CDR3 DNA reads TGTGCAAGTCGCTGTCTCGGGACTCCACGAAAGACCTATGGCTACACCTTC. This translates into CASRCLGTPRKTYGYTF.

This clonotype was counted many times. The J gene is TRBJ1-3, the V gene TRBV7-8; the D gene is possibly TRBD1 (6 bases). V lost 2 bases to trimming and J lost 1 base, with 6 bases between them. This CDR3 comprises 14 residues. Per germline, CDR1 SGHVS and CDR2 FQNEAQ. CDR3 DNA sequence: TGTGCCAGCAGCTTAACAGGGTCTGGAAACACCATATATTTT. As protein: CASSLTGSGNTIYF.

This clonotype was found many times. J is TRBJ2-1 and V is TRBV20-1, with 10 bases fitting TRBD2. The CDR3 runs to 14 residues. V lost 0 bases to trimming and J lost 8 bases; unmatched junction nucleotides: 4. Germline V lookup: CDR1 DFQATT, CDR2 SNEGSKA (reference sequence). CDR3 bases: TGCAGTGCTAGAGATCGTAGCGGGAGGTATGAGCAGTTCTTC. Protein sequence: CSARDRSGRYEQFF.

This clonotype was seen ten or more times. The rearrangement uses TRBV19 and TRBJ2-1, with 11 positions matching TRBD2. Germline CDR1 reads LNHDA; CDR2 reads SQIVND (reference sequence). The CDR3 has 19 amino acids. V lost 1 base, J lost 0 bases, and 8 bases stayed unmatched. Written as DNA, the CDR3 is TGTGCCAGTAGTATAGGAGCTAGCGGGAGGCGGAGCTCCTACAATGAGCAGTTCTTC. This sequence encodes CASSIGASGRRSSYNEQFF.

This clonotype was seen ten or more times. V gene TRBV3-1 combines with J gene TRBJ1-5; 7 positions agree with TRBD1. The germline gives CDR1 LGHDT, CDR2 YNNKEL (reference sequence). This CDR3 has 14 residues. J was trimmed by 6 bases and V by 1 base; bases with no gene match: 3. CDR3 DNA sequence: TGTGCCAGCAGCCAAGCAACAGGGGCTCAGCCCCAGCATTTT. Amino acid sequence: CASSQATGAQPQHF.